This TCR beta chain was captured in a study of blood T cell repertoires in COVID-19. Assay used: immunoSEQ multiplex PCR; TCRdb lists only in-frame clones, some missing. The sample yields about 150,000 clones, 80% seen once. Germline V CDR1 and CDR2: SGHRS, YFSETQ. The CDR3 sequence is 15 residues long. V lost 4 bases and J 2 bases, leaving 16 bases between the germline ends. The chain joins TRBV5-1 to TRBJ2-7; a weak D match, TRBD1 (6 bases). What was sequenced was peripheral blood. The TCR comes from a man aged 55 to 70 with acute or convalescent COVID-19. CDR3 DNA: TGCGCCAGCAGCCCTATGTGGGGGCCCGCCTACGAGCAGTACTTC. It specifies CASSPMWGPAYEQYF.